This T cell receptor (beta chain) was identified in a study of blood T cell repertoires in COVID-19. Whole-study context: Material from acute and convalescent COVID-19 was sourced from the United States, Italy and Spain. Nucleic acid was either cDNA or gDNA, and it came from T cells, B-cell-depleted T cells, or PBMCs.

This CDR3 spans 14 amino acids. Looked up from germline, CDR1 is MNHNY and CDR2 is SVGAGI (reference sequence). As originally analysed: Estimated nucleated cell counts came from reference gene primer amplification. Profiling relied on immunoSEQ multiplex PCR, and the TCRdb table lists in-frame clones only, not all of them. V and J calls and clone size are those listed in that table; D and trimming were worked out from the DNA. The sample has about 110,000 clones; roughly two thirds are singletons. This clone was counted a single time. The junction departs from germline at one end; a sequencing error may be responsible.

The receptor was isolated from a human donor with acute or convalescent COVID-19. The donor label of this sample is uncertain. Input material: peripheral blood. The chain employs TRBV6-6 and TRBJ1-3; D remains ambiguous. CDR3 sequence: CAISDTSSGNTIYF. The CDR3 DNA reads TGTGCCATCAGTGACACCTCCTCTGGAAACACCATATATTTT.